The text below deals with one T cell receptor beta chain. The antigen is undetermined. Method: immunoSEQ multiplex PCR; TCRdb's copy keeps in-frame clones and lacks some. This repertoire shows about 130,000 clones, 85% to 90% found once; its top ten account for about 3%. This sample is part of a study of cytomegalovirus exposure and HLA in healthy donors. Study information: In a later analysis, the 90 to 150 validation repertoires were reported to have used the same platform as the approximately 620 first-cohort repertoires. Notes on the study in general: It was confirmed in vitro that three of the CMV-associated chains were specific for CMV antigens. A later analysis found first-cohort TCR clusters tended to co-occur in the 120 validation repertoires.

The CDR3 has 17 amino acids. V lost 3 bases, J lost 0 bases, and 18 bases lay in between. The germline V gene encodes CDR1 SGHRS and CDR2 YFSETQ. The donors formed part of the roughly 120-subject validation cohort, distinct from the roughly 730-subject first cohort. The J gene is TRBJ1-2, the V gene TRBV5-1; TRBD1 is a possible D gene (5 bases). Material: PBMCs. This TCR came from a man aged 25 to 40 in good health and CMV-seronegative. This CDR3 is CASSSSGAGVANYGYTF. In DNA, the CDR3 is TGCGCCAGCAGCTCCAGTGGGGCGGGGGTAGCTAACTATGGCTACACCTTC.